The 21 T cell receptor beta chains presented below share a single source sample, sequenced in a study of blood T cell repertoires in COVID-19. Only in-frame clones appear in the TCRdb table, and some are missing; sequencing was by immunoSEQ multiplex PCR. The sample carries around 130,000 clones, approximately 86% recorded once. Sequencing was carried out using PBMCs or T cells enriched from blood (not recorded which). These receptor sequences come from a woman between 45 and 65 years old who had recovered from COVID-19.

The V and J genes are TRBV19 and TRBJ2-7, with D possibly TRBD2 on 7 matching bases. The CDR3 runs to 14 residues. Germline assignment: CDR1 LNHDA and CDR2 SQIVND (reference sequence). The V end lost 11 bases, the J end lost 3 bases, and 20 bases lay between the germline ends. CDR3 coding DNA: TGTGCCGGGGGGGGCGAGACAGAAGTCTACGAGCAGTACTTC. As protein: CAGGGETEVYEQYF. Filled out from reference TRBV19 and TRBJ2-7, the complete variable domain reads DGGITQSPKYLFRKEGQNVTLSCEQNLNHDAMYWYRQDPGQGLRLIYYSQIVNDFQKGDIAEGYSVSREKKESFPLTVTSAQKNPTAFYLCAGGGETEVYEQYFGPGTRLTVT.

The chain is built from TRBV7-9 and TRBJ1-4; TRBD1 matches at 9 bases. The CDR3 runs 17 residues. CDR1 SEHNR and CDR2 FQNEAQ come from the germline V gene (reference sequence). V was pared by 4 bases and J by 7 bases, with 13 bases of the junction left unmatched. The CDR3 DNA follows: TGTGCCAGCAGCTCCGAGGCCGACAGGGGGGTTCGTGAAAAACTGTTTTTT. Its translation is CASSSEADRGVREKLFF.

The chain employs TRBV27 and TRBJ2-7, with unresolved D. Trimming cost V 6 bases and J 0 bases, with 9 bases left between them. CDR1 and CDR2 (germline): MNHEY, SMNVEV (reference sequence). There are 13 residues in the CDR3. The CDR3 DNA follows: TGTGCCAGCAGGGCTTCTAGCTCCTACGAGCAGTACTTC. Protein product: CASRASSSYEQYF.

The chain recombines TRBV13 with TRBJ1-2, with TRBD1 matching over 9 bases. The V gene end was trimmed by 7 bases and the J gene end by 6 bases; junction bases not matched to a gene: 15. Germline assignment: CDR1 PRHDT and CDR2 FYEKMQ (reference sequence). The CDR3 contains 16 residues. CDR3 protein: CASTDPSTGGTDGYTF. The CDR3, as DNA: TGTGCCAGCACCGATCCTAGTACAGGGGGCACCGATGGCTACACCTTC.

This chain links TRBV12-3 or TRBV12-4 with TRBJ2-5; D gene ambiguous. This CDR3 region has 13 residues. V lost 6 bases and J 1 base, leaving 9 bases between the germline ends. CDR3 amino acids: CASRQKPQETQYF. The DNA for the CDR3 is TGTGCCAGCAGACAGAAACCCCAAGAGACCCAGTACTTC.

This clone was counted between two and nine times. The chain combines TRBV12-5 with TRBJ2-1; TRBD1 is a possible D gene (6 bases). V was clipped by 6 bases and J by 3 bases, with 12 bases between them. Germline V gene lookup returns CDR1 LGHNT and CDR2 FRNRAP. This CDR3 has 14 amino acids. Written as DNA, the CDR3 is TGTGCTAGTGGCACCCTACAGGGCTACAATGAGCAGTTCTTC. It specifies CASGTLQGYNEQFF.

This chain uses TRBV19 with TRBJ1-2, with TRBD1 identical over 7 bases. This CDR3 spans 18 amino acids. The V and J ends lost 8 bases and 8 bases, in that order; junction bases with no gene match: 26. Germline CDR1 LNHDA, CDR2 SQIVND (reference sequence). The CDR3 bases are TGTGCCAGTCCCCTCCCACTACAGGGGCCGGGGCCGCCTTGGGGCTACACCTTC. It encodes CASPLPLQGPGPPWGYTF. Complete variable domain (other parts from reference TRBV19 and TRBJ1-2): DGGITQSPKYLFRKEGQNVTLSCEQNLNHDAMYWYRQDPGQGLRLIYYSQIVNDFQKGDIAEGYSVSREKKESFPLTVTSAQKNPTAFYLCASPLPLQGPGPPWGYTFGSGTRLTVV.

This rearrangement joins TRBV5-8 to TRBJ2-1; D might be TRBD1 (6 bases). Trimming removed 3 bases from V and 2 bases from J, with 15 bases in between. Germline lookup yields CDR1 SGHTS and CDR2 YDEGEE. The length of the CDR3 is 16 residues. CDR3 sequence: CASSSEQGFTYNEQFF. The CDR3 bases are TGTGCCAGCAGCTCCGAACAGGGATTTACCTACAATGAGCAGTTCTTC.

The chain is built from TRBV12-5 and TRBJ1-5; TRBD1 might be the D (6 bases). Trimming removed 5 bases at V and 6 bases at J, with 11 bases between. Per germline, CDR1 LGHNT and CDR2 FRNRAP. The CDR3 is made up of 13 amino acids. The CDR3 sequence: CASGPQGLQPQHF. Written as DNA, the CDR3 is TGTGCTAGTGGTCCCCAGGGGCTTCAGCCCCAGCATTTT.

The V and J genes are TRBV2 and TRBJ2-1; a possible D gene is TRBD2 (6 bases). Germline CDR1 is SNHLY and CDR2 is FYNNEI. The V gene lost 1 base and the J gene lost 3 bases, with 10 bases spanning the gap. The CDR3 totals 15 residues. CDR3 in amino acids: CASSEVGLNYNEQFF. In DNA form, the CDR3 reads TGTGCCAGCAGTGAAGTGGGACTCAACTACAATGAGCAGTTCTTC.

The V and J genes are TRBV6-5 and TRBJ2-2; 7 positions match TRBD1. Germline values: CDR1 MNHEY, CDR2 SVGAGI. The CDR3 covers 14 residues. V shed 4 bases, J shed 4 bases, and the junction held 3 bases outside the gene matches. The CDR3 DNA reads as TGTGCCAGCAGTTCAGGGGGTGGCACCGGGGAGCTGTTTTTT. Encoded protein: CASSSGGGTGELFF.

CDR3 amino acids: CASSLTLAGERQKLFF. CDR3 bases: TGTGCCAGCAGCCTTACCCTTGCCGGGGAACGACAAAAACTGTTTTTT. This chain joins TRBV5-4 and TRBJ1-4; D gene uncertain. The V and J ends lost 4 bases and 9 bases respectively, with 22 bases between them. This CDR3 comprises 16 residues. Germline CDR1 and CDR2: SGHNT and YYREEE (reference sequence).

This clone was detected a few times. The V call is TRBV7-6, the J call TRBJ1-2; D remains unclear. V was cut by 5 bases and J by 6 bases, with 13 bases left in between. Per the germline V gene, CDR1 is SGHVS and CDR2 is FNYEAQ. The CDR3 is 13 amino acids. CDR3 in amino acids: CASSINPVDGYTF. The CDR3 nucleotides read TGTGCCAGCAGCATCAATCCGGTCGATGGCTACACCTTC.

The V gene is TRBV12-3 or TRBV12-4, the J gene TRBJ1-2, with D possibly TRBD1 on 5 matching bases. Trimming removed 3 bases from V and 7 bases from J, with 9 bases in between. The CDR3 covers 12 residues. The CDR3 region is CASSLIGAGYTF. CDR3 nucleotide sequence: TGTGCCAGCAGTTTGATAGGGGCTGGCTACACCTTC.

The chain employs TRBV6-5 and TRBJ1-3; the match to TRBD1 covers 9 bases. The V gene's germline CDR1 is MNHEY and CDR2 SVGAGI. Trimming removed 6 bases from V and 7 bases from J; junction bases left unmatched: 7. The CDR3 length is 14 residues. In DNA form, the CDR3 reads TGTGCCAGCAGCTGGGACAGGGAGGTCAACACCATATATTTT. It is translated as CASSWDREVNTIYF.

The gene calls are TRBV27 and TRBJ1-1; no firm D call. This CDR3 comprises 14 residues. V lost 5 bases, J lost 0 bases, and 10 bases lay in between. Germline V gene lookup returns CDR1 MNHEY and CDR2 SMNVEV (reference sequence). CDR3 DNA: TGTGCCAGCAGTCCCGGACTGCTGAACACTGAAGCTTTCTTT. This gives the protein CASSPGLLNTEAFF.

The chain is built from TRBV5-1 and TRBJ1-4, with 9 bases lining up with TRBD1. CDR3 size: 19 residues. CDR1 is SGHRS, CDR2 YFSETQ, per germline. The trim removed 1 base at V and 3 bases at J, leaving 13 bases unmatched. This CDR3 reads CASSLTPGQGVSANEKLFF. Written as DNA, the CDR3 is TGCGCCAGCAGCTTGACGCCGGGACAGGGTGTTTCGGCTAATGAAAAACTGTTTTTT.

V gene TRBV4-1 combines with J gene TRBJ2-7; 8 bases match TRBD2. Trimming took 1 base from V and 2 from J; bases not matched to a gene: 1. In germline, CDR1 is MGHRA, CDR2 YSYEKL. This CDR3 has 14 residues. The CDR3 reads CASSQGGGPYEQYF. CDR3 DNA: TGCGCCAGCAGCCAAGGCGGGGGGCCCTACGAGCAGTACTTC.

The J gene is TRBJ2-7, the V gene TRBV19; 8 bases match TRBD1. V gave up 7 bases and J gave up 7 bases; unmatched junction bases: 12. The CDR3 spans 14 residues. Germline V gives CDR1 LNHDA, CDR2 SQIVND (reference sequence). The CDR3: CASTNADRAEEQYF. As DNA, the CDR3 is TGTGCCAGTACTAACGCGGACAGGGCGGAGGAGCAGTACTTC.

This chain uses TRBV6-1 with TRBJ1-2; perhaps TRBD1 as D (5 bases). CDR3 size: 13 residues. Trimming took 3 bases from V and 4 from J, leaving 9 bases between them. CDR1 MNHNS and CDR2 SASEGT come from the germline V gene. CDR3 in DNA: TGTGCCAGCAGTGACAGCGGGACCTATGGCTACACCTTC. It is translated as CASSDSGTYGYTF.

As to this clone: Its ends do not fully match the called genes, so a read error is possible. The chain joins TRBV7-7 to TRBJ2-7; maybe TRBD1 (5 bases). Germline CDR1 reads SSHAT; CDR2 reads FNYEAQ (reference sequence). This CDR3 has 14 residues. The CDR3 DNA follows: TGTGCTAGCAGCCCGATGGTAGGGGTGCACGAGCAGTACTTC. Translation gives CASSPMVGVHEQYF.